Below are 27 T cell receptor beta chains sequenced from a single sample in a study of cytomegalovirus exposure and HLA in healthy donors. The PCR employed 60 Vbeta primers together with 13 Jbeta primers. Clones were read by immunoSEQ multiplex PCR, and TCRdb kept only the in-frame ones, dropping some. The profile covers some 150,000 clones, with around 60% appearing a single time and about 7.1% taken by the ten largest. Sequencing was carried out using PBMCs. All receptors derive from a woman aged 55-69 years in good health and CMV-seropositive.

This clone appeared a single time. This rearrangement joins TRBV5-1 to TRBJ2-5, with TRBD1 as a possible D gene (6 bases). With the DNA end fitting TRBJ2-7 better, the J assignment may be wrong. Germline CDR1 and CDR2: SGHRS and YFSETQ. The CDR3 runs 15 residues. CDR3 amino acids: CASSLYEGETYEQYF. The CDR3 region has the DNA TGCGCCAGCAGCTTGTATGAGGGGGAGACGTACGAGCAGTACTTC.

This clone was detected only a few times. This chain links TRBV5-4 with TRBJ2-3; D is uncertain. The CDR3 spans 15 residues. Between the trimmed V and J ends, which lost 4 bases and 5 bases, there was a span of 17 bases. Per the germline V gene, CDR1 is SGHNT and CDR2 is YYREEE (reference sequence). The CDR3 region is CASSLGLPRRDTQYF. Here the CDR3 DNA reads TGTGCCAGCAGCCTTGGCCTCCCAAGGAGAGATACGCAGTATTTT.

The V gene is TRBV19, the J gene TRBJ2-2; 8 positions match TRBD1. With 7 bases clipped from V and 5 bases from J, the junction kept 12 bases outside the gene matches. The germline gives CDR1 LNHDA, CDR2 SQIVND (reference sequence). The length of the CDR3 is 16 residues. CDR3 residues: CASTLPGTGLTGELFF. CDR3 nucleotides: TGTGCCAGTACCCTTCCAGGGACAGGCCTGACCGGGGAGCTGTTTTTT.

This sequence joins TRBV9 and TRBJ2-5, with TRBD2 identical over 11 bases. Germline-derived CDR1 and CDR2 are SGDLS and YYNGEE. This CDR3 region has 15 residues. Trimming removed 2 bases from V and 4 bases from J; junction bases left unmatched: 4. The CDR3 DNA is TGTGCCAGCAGCGTCTCCGGGACTAGCGGAGAGACCCAGTACTTC. Protein: CASSVSGTSGETQYF.

This clone has a single count. V usage is TRBV2 and J usage is TRBJ2-7; 10 bases map to TRBD2. This CDR3 has 15 amino acids. Germline CDR1 and CDR2: SNHLY and FYNNEI. The V segment lost 8 bases and the J segment 3 bases; nucleotides outside the gene matches: 10. CDR3 sequence: CASEETSGPFYEQYF. The CDR3 nucleotides are TGTGCCAGCGAAGAGACTAGCGGGCCTTTCTACGAGCAGTACTTC.

This clone was counted a few times. The gene calls are TRBV28 and TRBJ2-7; 7 positions agree with TRBD2. Per the germline V gene, CDR1 is MDHEN and CDR2 is SYDVKM. The V gene end was trimmed by 6 bases and the J gene end by 5 bases; junction bases not matched to a gene: 10. This CDR3 is built from 14 residues. The CDR3, as DNA: TGTGCCAGCAGAACAGCGGGGTCCTTCAACGAGCAGTACTTC. Protein sequence: CASRTAGSFNEQYF.

This clone showed up just a few times. V gene TRBV6-5 combines with J gene TRBJ2-3; weak D call: TRBD2 (6 bases). Trimming shortened V by 2 bases and J by 6 bases, and 12 bases separated the two germline ends. The CDR3 sequence is 14 residues long. Germline V gene data show CDR1 as MNHEY and CDR2 as SVGAGI. The DNA for the CDR3 is TGTGCCAGCAGTTACACACTAGGAGGGGATACGCAGTATTTT. This gives the protein CASSYTLGGDTQYF.

A few counts support this clone. The gene calls are TRBV9 and TRBJ2-7, with D possibly matching TRBD2 (6 bases). Germline V gene lookup returns CDR1 SGDLS and CDR2 YYNGEE. Deletions cut 1 base from V and 4 bases from J, with 21 bases between. The CDR3 spans 17 residues. CDR3 in amino acids: CASSVPRRVAGKYEQYF. CDR3 bases: TGTGCCAGCAGCGTACCCAGGCGCGTCGCGGGGAAATACGAGCAGTACTTC.

This clone has just a few counts. Other nucleotide sequences from this sample produce the same CDR3. The chain links TRBV7-2 to TRBJ2-2, with 10 positions matching TRBD1. After removal of 5 bases from V and 4 bases from J, the junction contained 4 bases not matched to a gene. The germline gives CDR1 SGHTA, CDR2 FQGNSA. The CDR3 spans 15 residues. The CDR3 reads CASSLRTGGTGELFF. The CDR3, as DNA: TGTGCCAGCAGCCTAAGGACAGGGGGCACCGGGGAGCTGTTTTTT.

V usage is TRBV7-3 and J usage is TRBJ2-7; no definite D call. Germline CDR1 reads SGHTA; CDR2 reads FQGTGA. V was trimmed by 2 bases and J by 3 bases, leaving 11 bases between them. CDR3 size: 14 residues. The CDR3 is CASSLGGSGYEQYF. The CDR3 bases are TGTGCCAGCAGCTTAGGTGGCTCGGGCTACGAGCAGTACTTC.

This chain joins TRBV19 and TRBJ2-1; 11 nucleotides align to TRBD2. Germline CDR1 LNHDA, CDR2 SQIVND (reference sequence). Trimming cost V 0 bases and J 5 bases; bases outside gene matches: 9. The CDR3 sequence is 18 residues long. This CDR3 reads CASSIDTVAGGPDNEQFF. In nucleotides, the CDR3 is TGTGCCAGTAGTATAGATACGGTAGCGGGAGGGCCAGACAATGAGCAGTTCTTC.

In nucleotides, the CDR3 is TGTGCCAGCAGCAAAGGAAGGCGGAGGCAGGTATCGAATGAAAAACTGTTTTTT. Its protein product is CASSKGRRRQVSNEKLFF. The rearrangement uses TRBV21-1 and TRBJ1-4. TRBV21-1 is deemed a pseudogene. The CDR3 has 18 amino acids.

This chain connects TRBV9 to TRBJ2-1; TRBD2 matches 7 bases. With 0 bases clipped from V and 4 bases from J, the junction kept 4 bases outside the gene matches. The germline gives CDR1 SGDLS, CDR2 YYNGEE. The CDR3 consists of 15 residues. The CDR3 here is CASSVGASGYNEQFF. The CDR3 DNA is TGTGCCAGCAGCGTAGGGGCTAGCGGTTACAATGAGCAGTTCTTC.

Details on this clone: One end of the junction is discordant with germline, which a read error may explain. The chain carries TRBV7-8 and TRBJ2-2; 9 bases align to TRBD2. Germline V CDR1 and CDR2: SGHVS, FQNEAQ. This CDR3 comprises 14 residues. CDR3: CASSLAGLAGELFF. In DNA, the CDR3 is TGTGCCAGCAGCCTAGCGGGGCTTGCCGGGGAGCTGTTTTTT.

The chain has TRBV7-2 and TRBJ2-5, with 7 bases identical to TRBD2. The trim removed 2 bases at V and 4 bases at J, leaving 7 bases unmatched. The CDR3 consists of 15 residues. Germline-derived CDR1 and CDR2 are SGHTA and FQGNSA. CDR3 region: CASSLFQGGAETQYF. The CDR3 bases are TGTGCCAGCAGCTTATTCCAGGGAGGGGCAGAGACCCAGTACTTC.

J is TRBJ1-2 and V is TRBV6-6, with 8 bases aligning to TRBD1. CDR3 size: 15 residues. Germline CDR1 is MNHNY and CDR2 is SVGAGI (reference sequence). V lost 2 bases to trimming and J lost 4 bases; unmatched junction nucleotides: 6. The CDR3 spells CASSYRQGLGYGYTF. The CDR3 DNA sequence: TGTGCCAGCAGTTACAGACAGGGGTTAGGCTATGGCTACACCTTC.

This clone was observed a single time. The genes are TRBV5-5 and TRBJ2-6; D not resolved. CDR1 is SGHKS, CDR2 YYEKEE, per germline (reference sequence). The germline V and J ends were trimmed by 0 bases and 0 bases, with 7 bases remaining between them. The CDR3 runs 16 residues. CDR3 amino acids: CASSLGQISGANVLTF. CDR3 in DNA: TGTGCCAGCAGCTTGGGACAAATCTCTGGGGCCAACGTCCTGACTTTC.

This clone occurred a few times. CDR3 sequence: CASSVAPTSGTDTQYF. The CDR3 nucleotides read TGTGCCAGCAGCGTAGCTCCGACTAGCGGGACAGATACGCAGTATTTT. This rearrangement joins TRBV9 to TRBJ2-3, with 10 positions matching TRBD2. CDR3 length: 16 amino acids. CDR1 and CDR2 from the germline V gene are SGDLS and YYNGEE. V trimming: 0 bases; J trimming: 3 bases; junction bases outside the gene matches: 4.

This chain links TRBV5-4 with TRBJ1-4; 7 nucleotides line up with TRBD1. The CDR3 sequence is 15 residues long. In germline, CDR1 is SGHNT, CDR2 YYREEE (reference sequence). V lost 4 bases to trimming and J lost 0 bases; unmatched junction nucleotides: 3. For the CDR3, the DNA is TGTGCCAGCAGCGCTGGGACAGCAACTAATGAAAAACTGTTTTTT. Its protein is CASSAGTATNEKLFF.

This clone turned up a few times. This chain uses TRBV6-5 with TRBJ2-6; 9 nucleotides align to TRBD1. Germline loops: CDR1 MNHEY, CDR2 SVGAGI. The CDR3 has 15 amino acids. Trimming took 10 bases from V and 4 from J; bases not matched to a gene: 8. CDR3 coding DNA: TGTGCCACCCACCAACAGGGGGCCGGGGCCAACGTCCTGACTTTC. As protein: CATHQQGAGANVLTF.

A single count supports this clone. The genes are TRBV30 and TRBJ2-5, with 8 nucleotides matching TRBD2. The CDR3 spans 16 residues. The germline gives CDR1 GTSNPN, CDR2 SVGIG (reference sequence). V lost 0 bases, J lost 5 bases, and 11 bases stayed unmatched. DNA for the CDR3: TGTGCCTGGAGTGTACCGGGAATAGCGGGATTTGAGACCCAGTACTTC. It encodes CAWSVPGIAGFETQYF.

V usage is TRBV7-8 and J usage is TRBJ2-1; possibly TRBD1 for D (6 bases). CDR1 SGHVS and CDR2 FQNEAQ come from the germline V gene. CDR3 length: 13 residues. Trimming left V 5 bases short and J 5 bases short, with 10 bases between. The CDR3, as DNA: TGTGCCAGCAGCCCGGACAGACACAATGAGCAGTTCTTC. Translated: CASSPDRHNEQFF. The full variable domain, in which reference TRBV7-8 and TRBJ2-1 provide the parts outside the CDR3, is GAGVSQSPRYKVAKRGQDVALRCDPISGHVSLFWYQQALGQGPEFLTYFQNEAQLDKSGLPSDRFFAERPEGSVSTLKIQRTQQEDSAVYLCASSPDRHNEQFFGPGTRLTVL.

On this clone: At one boundary the junction diverges from the germline segment, which might be a read error. This sequence joins TRBV5-4 and TRBJ2-1; D possibly corresponds to TRBD2 (6 bases). CDR3 length: 16 amino acids. Germline values: CDR1 SGHNT, CDR2 YYREEE (reference sequence). The CDR3 region is CASSPAGLSSYNEQVF. In nucleotides, the CDR3 is TGTGCCAGCAGCCCCGCGGGGCTTAGCTCCTACAATGAGCAGGTCTTC.

The chain combines TRBV7-2 with TRBJ2-7; TRBD1 matches 8 bases. The germline gives CDR1 SGHTA, CDR2 FQGNSA. J lost 2 bases, V lost 5 bases, and 5 bases had no gene match. The CDR3 consists of 14 residues. The CDR3 here is CASSPRDRTYEQYF. The CDR3 DNA reads as TGTGCCAGCAGCCCTCGGGACAGGACCTACGAGCAGTACTTC.

The V and J genes are TRBV12-5 and TRBJ2-2; the match to TRBD2 covers 9 bases. Germline CDR1 LGHNT, CDR2 FRNRAP. The CDR3 extends over 17 amino acids. V dropped 2 bases and J dropped 2; count of bases not matched to a gene: 6. The CDR3 reads CASGLTTSGRNTGELFF. CDR3 DNA sequence: TGTGCTAGTGGTTTGACAACTAGCGGGCGTAACACCGGGGAGCTGTTTTTT.

The V gene is TRBV19, the J gene TRBJ2-7, with D possibly matching TRBD2 (6 bases). V was trimmed by 6 bases and J by 0 bases, leaving 6 bases between them. The germline gives CDR1 LNHDA, CDR2 SQIVND (reference sequence). The CDR3 totals 12 residues. DNA for the CDR3: TGTGCCAGTAGGGACTACTCCTACGAGCAGTACTTC. This translates into CASRDYSYEQYF.

The V and J genes are TRBV5-1 and TRBJ2-2, with 7 positions matching TRBD2. Germline CDR1 reads SGHRS; CDR2 reads YFSETQ. The V and J ends lost 0 bases and 5 bases, in that order; junction bases with no gene match: 7. The CDR3 has 16 residues. The CDR3 protein is CASSLGLAQVTGELFF. The CDR3 DNA sequence: TGCGCCAGCAGCTTGGGACTAGCTCAGGTGACCGGGGAGCTGTTTTTT. The full variable domain, in which reference TRBV5-1 and TRBJ2-2 provide the parts outside the CDR3, is KAGVTQTPRYLIKTRGQQVTLSCSPISGHRSVSWYQQTPGQGLQFLFEYFSETQRNKGNFPGRFSGRQFSNSRSEMNVSTLELGDSALYLCASSLGLAQVTGELFFGEGSRLTVL.